What follows describes a single TCR beta chain. There is no known antigen for this receptor. Base qualities were left out, and no much larger clone turns up one base away. The CDR3 sequence holds 15 residues, the cysteine and phenylalanine included. This entry keeps only the CDR3 DNA: 45 bases, framed from base 1. Trimming takes 1 base off V and 6 bases off J; junction bases not matched to a gene: 5. The CDR1 and CDR2 encoded by the germline V gene are SGHDN and FVKESK. This sample is drawn from a study of blood T cell repertoires in COVID-19 (dated by TCRdb to 2018 to 2021). Describing the broader study: Samples from collaborators originated in the United States, Italy and Spain and spanned both the acute and convalescent phases of COVID-19. Samples came from the ongoing ImmuneRACE study (first 160 participants) plus 1,254 subjects from 6 global collaborators. The repertoires were released in a freely available public database meant as a resource for research on the immune response to SARS-CoV-2. HLA class I and class II types, where available, came from metadata supplied by the sample provider rather than from assay-based typing. A de-identified subject ID, COVID-19 status, age in years and sex were almost always included in the sample metadata. Subjects who had been exposed to COVID-19, were actively infected with it, or had recovered from it provided the deeply sampled blood TCRbeta repertoires that made up the dataset. The material from the prospective study consisted of cDNA or gDNA derived from T cells, B-cell-depleted T cells, or PBMCs.

Participants in the prospective study were aged roughly 18 to 95 years, lived in 20 to 25 United States geographic areas, and enrolled through a virtual design. To assign participants to cohorts, the prospective study relied on clinical history that participants themselves reported in a screening survey and a study questionnaire. ImmuneRACE Cohort 3 recovered participants were defined by two consecutive negative NP/OP PCR tests, healthcare professional clearance, or symptom resolution. In the prospective study, mobile phlebotomists collected whole blood, serum and a nasopharyngeal or oropharyngeal swab from each participant. Participants in the prospective study had the option to provide additional blood draws and questionnaires over a roughly two-month period. Prospective study blood samples were shipped either frozen or at room temperature before DNA extraction. The immunoSEQ Assay, a bias-controlled multiplex PCR, was used to amplify TCRbeta CDR3 regions from genomic DNA. From the authors' description of their analysis: The number of nucleated cells in each sample was estimated from the amplification of reference gene primers within the assay. To quantify the absolute abundance of each unique TCRbeta CDR3 rearrangement, sequence reads were collapsed and filtered. For each sample, productive Simpson clonality was calculated by taking the square root of Simpson's diversity index across productive rearrangements. Sourced from immuneACCESS, this table was stored by TCRdb with only in-frame sequences that have V and J called. A share of the clones is absent; for the studies checked, an unresolved V gene accounts for under half, and the remainder has no known explanation. Clone size and the V and J calls come from that table; the DNA yielded D and trimming. This sample lists about 380,000 clones; about 90% were detected once. Under 1.5% of the sample comes from the top ten.

Summary of the overall study and its limitations: How much clinical and demographic metadata was included differed by source and by participant, and the metadata was provided uncurated.

Sequenced input: PBMCs or T cells enriched from blood (not recorded which). The sequence was obtained from a young man who had recovered from COVID-19. The rearrangement combines TRBV14 with TRBJ1-5; TRBD1 aligns with 8 central bases. The nucleotide sequence reads as follows: TGTGCCAGCAGCCAAGTAGGACAGGGCGCTCAGCCCCAGCATTTT. Its translation is CASSQVGQGAQPQHF.